This is a list of T cell receptor beta chains from one sample in a study of blood T cell repertoires in COVID-19. Method: immunoSEQ multiplex PCR; TCRdb's copy keeps in-frame clones and lacks some. This sample yields tens of thousands of clones, of which roughly 84% are seen a single time; roughly 5% belongs to the top ten. The sample taken for sequencing was peripheral blood. Every receptor here comes from a woman aged 80 or over with acute or convalescent COVID-19. CDR3s leave out the opening cysteine and the closing phenylalanine or tryptophan. Fields, in order: J gene, V gene, CDR3 protein.

j_gene: TRBJ1-5
v_gene: TRBV3-1/TRBV3-2
CDR3aa: ASSHRMGTGSNQPQH

j_gene: TRBJ2-3
v_gene: TRBV7-9
CDR3aa: ASISRSSGGSTDTQY

j_gene: TRBJ2-3
v_gene: TRBV6-2/TRBV6-3
CDR3aa: ASSYPRGMPDTQY

j_gene: TRBJ1-1
v_gene: TRBV6-1
CDR3aa: ASSEGRDRVAF

j_gene: TRBJ1-2
v_gene: TRBV7-9
CDR3aa: ASSPGSGTGGYT

j_gene: TRBJ1-3
v_gene: TRBV30
CDR3aa: AWSVGTLSSGNTIY

j_gene: TRBJ2-1
v_gene: TRBV20-1
CDR3aa: SASDRGLYEQF

j_gene: TRBJ1-2
v_gene: TRBV6-5
CDR3aa: ASNPLRGPSYGYT

j_gene: TRBJ1-3
v_gene: TRBV10-3
CDR3aa: AISEPTGAAGNTIY

j_gene: TRBJ2-7
v_gene: TRBV3-1/TRBV3-2
CDR3aa: ASSRREAEQY

j_gene: TRBJ2-3
v_gene: TRBV10-3
CDR3aa: ATRTRGGTFSTDTQY

j_gene: TRBJ2-7
v_gene: TRBV5-1
CDR3aa: ASSPNVDRTYEQY

j_gene: TRBJ2-7
v_gene: TRBV25-1
CDR3aa: ASMGAGLYEQY

j_gene: TRBJ2-1
v_gene: TRBV19
CDR3aa: ASSITNSYNEQF

j_gene: TRBJ2-3
v_gene: TRBV15
CDR3aa: ATSSGVGRGDGDTQY

j_gene: TRBJ1-2
v_gene: TRBV4-2
CDR3aa: ASSQDRAGGEIYGYT

j_gene: TRBJ2-1
v_gene: TRBV9
CDR3aa: ASSVKGAGVQSEQF

j_gene: TRBJ1-1
v_gene: TRBV18
CDR3aa: ASSLDSLSTEAF

j_gene: TRBJ1-1
v_gene: TRBV7-9
CDR3aa: ASSPRGFMNTEAF

j_gene: TRBJ2-3
v_gene: TRBV10-2
CDR3aa: ASSEGTSRDTQY

j_gene: TRBJ2-5
v_gene: TRBV20-1
CDR3aa: SVGREETQY

j_gene: TRBJ1-2
v_gene: TRBV30
CDR3aa: AWDSAPTNYGYT

j_gene: TRBJ2-1
v_gene: TRBV3-1/TRBV3-2
CDR3aa: ASSLRGSGEQF

j_gene: TRBJ2-3
v_gene: TRBV10-3
CDR3aa: AIGASATQY

j_gene: TRBJ1-5
v_gene: TRBV3-1/TRBV3-2
CDR3aa: ASSQDGVSNQPQH

j_gene: TRBJ2-1
v_gene: TRBV24-1
CDR3aa: ATSDSRGGWSDEQF

j_gene: TRBJ2-2
v_gene: TRBV5-6
CDR3aa: ASSLSRGLDTGELF

j_gene: TRBJ2-1
v_gene: TRBV3-1/TRBV3-2
CDR3aa: ASSQGSGGAREQF

j_gene: TRBJ1-5
v_gene: TRBV30
CDR3aa: AWSAQGGNQPQH

j_gene: TRBJ2-7
v_gene: TRBV7-2
CDR3aa: ASTKGLTDEQY

j_gene: TRBJ1-5
v_gene: TRBV30
CDR3aa: AWSVQSGWWDRPQQPQH

j_gene: TRBJ2-1
v_gene: TRBV28
CDR3aa: ASRGPSSYNEQF

j_gene: TRBJ1-4
v_gene: TRBV19
CDR3aa: ASSPRGEKLF

j_gene: TRBJ1-2
v_gene: TRBV5-1
CDR3aa: ASSGATGRAYGYT

j_gene: TRBJ2-5
v_gene: TRBV3-1/TRBV3-2
CDR3aa: ASSQDWGRSQETQY

j_gene: TRBJ1-1
v_gene: TRBV30
CDR3aa: AYRSRGGRGTEAF

j_gene: TRBJ2-1
v_gene: TRBV7-3
CDR3aa: ASSLDMSSINEQF

j_gene: TRBJ2-1
v_gene: TRBV6-5
CDR3aa: ASSQRGGEQF

j_gene: TRBJ2-3
v_gene: TRBV5-4
CDR3aa: ASSSGQGRRGTDTQY

j_gene: TRBJ2-1
v_gene: TRBV4-1
CDR3aa: ASSQGDRGSYNEQF

j_gene: TRBJ2-3
v_gene: TRBV11-2
CDR3aa: ASSFSGSTDTQY

j_gene: TRBJ1-4
v_gene: TRBV19
CDR3aa: ASSNREKLF

j_gene: TRBJ2-1
v_gene: TRBV29-1
CDR3aa: SVVERNYNEQF

j_gene: TRBJ2-1
v_gene: TRBV5-4
CDR3aa: ASSTGLAATNEQF

j_gene: TRBJ2-6
v_gene: TRBV10-3
CDR3aa: AISGGTSSGANVLT

j_gene: TRBJ1-6
v_gene: TRBV9
CDR3aa: ASSVEDRSSYNSPLH

j_gene: TRBJ1-1
v_gene: TRBV4-1
CDR3aa: ASSVQGRNTEAF

j_gene: TRBJ1-1
v_gene: TRBV25-1
CDR3aa: ASSGGTRTGGLAF

j_gene: TRBJ1-2
v_gene: TRBV19
CDR3aa: ASAHPYDTYGYT

j_gene: TRBJ2-5
v_gene: TRBV10-3
CDR3aa: AISAKTGAGTQY

j_gene: TRBJ2-7
v_gene: TRBV5-5
CDR3aa: ASSLGQGAFYEQY

j_gene: TRBJ2-2
v_gene: TRBV12-3/TRBV12-4
CDR3aa: ASRLTSPGELF